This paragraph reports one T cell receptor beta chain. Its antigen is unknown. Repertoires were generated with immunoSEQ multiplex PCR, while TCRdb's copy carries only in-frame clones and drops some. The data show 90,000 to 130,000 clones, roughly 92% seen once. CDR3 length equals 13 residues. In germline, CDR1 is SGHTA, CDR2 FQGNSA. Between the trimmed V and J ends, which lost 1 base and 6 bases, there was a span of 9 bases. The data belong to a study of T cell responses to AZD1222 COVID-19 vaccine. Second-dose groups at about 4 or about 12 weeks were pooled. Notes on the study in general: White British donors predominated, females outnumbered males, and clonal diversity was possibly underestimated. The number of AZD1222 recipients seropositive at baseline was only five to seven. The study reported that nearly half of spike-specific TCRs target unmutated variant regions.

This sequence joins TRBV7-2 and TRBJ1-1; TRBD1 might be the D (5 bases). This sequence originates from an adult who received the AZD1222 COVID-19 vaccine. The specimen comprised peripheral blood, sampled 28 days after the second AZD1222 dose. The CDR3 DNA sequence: TGTGCCAGCAGCTTAGGCTGGGGGGCTGAAGCTTTCTTT. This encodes CASSLGWGAEAFF.